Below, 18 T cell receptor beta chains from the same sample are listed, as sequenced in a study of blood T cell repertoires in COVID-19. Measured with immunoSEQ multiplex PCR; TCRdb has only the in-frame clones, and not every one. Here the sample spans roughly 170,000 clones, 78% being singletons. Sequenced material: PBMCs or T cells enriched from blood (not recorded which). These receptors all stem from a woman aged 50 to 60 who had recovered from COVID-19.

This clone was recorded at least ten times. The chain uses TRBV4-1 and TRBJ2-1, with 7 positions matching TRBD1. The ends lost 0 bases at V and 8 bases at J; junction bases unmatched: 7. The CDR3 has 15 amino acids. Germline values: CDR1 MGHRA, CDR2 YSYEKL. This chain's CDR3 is CASSQEAGTVDEQFF. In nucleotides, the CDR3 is TGCGCCAGCAGCCAAGAGGCTGGGACAGTCGATGAGCAGTTCTTC.

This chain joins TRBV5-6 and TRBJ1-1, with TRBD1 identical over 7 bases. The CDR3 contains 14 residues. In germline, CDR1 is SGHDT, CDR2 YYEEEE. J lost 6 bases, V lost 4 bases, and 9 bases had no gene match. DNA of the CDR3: TGTGCCAGCAGCCTCACAGGGGTTATGGCTGAAGCTTTCTTT. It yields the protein CASSLTGVMAEAFF.

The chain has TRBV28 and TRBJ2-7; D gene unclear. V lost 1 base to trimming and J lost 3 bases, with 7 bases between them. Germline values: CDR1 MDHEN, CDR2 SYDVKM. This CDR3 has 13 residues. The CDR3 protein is CASSLSGHYEQYF. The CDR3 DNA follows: TGTGCCAGCAGTTTATCAGGCCACTACGAGCAGTACTTC. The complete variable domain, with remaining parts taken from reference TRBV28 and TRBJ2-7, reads DVKVTQSSRYLVKRTGEKVFLECVQDMDHENMFWYRQDPGLGLRLIYFSYDVKMKEKGDIPEGYSVSREKKERFSLILESASTNQTSMYLCASSLSGHYEQYFGPGTRLTVT.

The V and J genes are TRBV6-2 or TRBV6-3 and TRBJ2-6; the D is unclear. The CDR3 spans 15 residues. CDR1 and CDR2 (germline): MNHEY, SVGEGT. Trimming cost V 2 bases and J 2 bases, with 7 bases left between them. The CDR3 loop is CASSYGRAGANVLTF. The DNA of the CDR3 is TGTGCCAGCAGTTACGGCCGGGCTGGGGCCAACGTCCTGACTTTC.

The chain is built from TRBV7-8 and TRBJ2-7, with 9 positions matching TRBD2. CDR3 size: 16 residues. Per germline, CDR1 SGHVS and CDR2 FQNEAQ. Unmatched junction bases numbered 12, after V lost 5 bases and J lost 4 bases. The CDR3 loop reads CASSQEEGTSWYEQYF. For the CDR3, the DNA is TGTGCCAGCAGCCAAGAAGAAGGGACTAGCTGGTACGAGCAGTACTTC.

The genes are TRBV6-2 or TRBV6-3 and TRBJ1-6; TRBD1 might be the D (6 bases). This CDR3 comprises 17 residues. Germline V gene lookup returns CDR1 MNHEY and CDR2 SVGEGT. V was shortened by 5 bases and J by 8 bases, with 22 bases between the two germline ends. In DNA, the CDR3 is TGTGCCAGCAGTCCGACAGGCCTATGGACCCATGATTCACCCCTCCACTTT. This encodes CASSPTGLWTHDSPLHF.

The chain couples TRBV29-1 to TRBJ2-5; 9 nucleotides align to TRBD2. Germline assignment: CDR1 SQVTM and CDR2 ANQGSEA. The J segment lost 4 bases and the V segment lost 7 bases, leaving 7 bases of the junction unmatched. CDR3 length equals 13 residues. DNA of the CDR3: TGCAGCGCACGTAGCGGGAGTTTAGAGACCCAGTACTTC. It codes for CSARSGSLETQYF.

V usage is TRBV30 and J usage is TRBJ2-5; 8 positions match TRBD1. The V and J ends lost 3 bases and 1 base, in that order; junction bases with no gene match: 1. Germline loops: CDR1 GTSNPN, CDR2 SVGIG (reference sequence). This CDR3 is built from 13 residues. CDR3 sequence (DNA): TGTGCCTGGAGAGGACAGGGCCAAGAGACCCAGTACTTC. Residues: CAWRGQGQETQYF.

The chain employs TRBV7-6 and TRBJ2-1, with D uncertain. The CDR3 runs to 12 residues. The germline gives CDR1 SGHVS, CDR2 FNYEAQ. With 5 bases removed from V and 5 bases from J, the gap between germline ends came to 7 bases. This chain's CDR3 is CASSTRNNEQFF. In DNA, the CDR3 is TGTGCCAGCAGCACGCGTAACAATGAGCAGTTCTTC.

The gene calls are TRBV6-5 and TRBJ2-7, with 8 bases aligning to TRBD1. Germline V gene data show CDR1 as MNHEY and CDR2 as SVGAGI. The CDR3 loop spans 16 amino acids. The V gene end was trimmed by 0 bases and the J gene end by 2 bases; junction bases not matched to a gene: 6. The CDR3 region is CASSYSTGGPPYEQYF. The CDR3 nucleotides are TGTGCCAGCAGTTACTCAACAGGGGGACCCCCCTACGAGCAGTACTTC.

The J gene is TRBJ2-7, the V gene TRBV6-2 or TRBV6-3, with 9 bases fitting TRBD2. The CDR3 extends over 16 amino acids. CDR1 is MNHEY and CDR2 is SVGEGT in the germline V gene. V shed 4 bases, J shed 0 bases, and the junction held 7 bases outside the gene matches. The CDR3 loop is CASSSPSGRLSYEQYF. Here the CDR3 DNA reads TGTGCCAGCAGTTCCCCCAGCGGGAGGCTCTCCTACGAGCAGTACTTC.

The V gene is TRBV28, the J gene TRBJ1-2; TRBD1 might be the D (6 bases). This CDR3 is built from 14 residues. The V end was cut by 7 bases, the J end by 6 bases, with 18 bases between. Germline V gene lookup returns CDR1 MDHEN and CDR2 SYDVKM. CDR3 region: CASTLRGRGDGYTF. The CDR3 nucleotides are TGTGCCAGCACCCTTCGGGGGAGGGGGGATGGCTACACCTTC.

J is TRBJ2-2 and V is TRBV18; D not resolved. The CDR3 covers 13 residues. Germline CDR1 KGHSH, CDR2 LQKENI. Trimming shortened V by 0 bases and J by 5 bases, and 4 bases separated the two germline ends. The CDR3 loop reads CASSPPLTGELFF. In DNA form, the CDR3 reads TGTGCCAGCTCACCACCTTTAACCGGGGAGCTGTTTTTT.

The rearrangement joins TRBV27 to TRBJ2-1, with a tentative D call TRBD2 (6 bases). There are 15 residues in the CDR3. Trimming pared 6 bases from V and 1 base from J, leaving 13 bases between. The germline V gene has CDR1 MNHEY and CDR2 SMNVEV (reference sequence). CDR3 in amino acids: CASSRVGGSYNEQFF. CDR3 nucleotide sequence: TGTGCCAGCAGCAGGGTGGGGGGTTCCTACAATGAGCAGTTCTTC.

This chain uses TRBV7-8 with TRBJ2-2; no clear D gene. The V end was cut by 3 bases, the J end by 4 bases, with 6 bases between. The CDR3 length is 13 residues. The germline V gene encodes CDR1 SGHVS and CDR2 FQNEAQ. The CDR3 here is CASSFPSTGELFF. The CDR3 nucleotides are TGTGCCAGCAGCTTCCCTTCCACCGGGGAGCTGTTTTTT.

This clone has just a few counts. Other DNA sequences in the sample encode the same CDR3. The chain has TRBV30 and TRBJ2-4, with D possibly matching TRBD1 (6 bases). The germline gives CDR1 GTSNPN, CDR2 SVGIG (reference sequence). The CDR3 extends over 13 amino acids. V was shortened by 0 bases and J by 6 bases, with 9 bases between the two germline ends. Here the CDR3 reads CAWSVRGGNIQYF. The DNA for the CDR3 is TGTGCCTGGAGTGTCAGGGGTGGAAACATTCAGTACTTC. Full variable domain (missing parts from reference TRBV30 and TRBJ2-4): SQTIHQWPATLVQPVGSPLSLECTVEGTSNPNLYWYRQAAGRGLQLLFYSVGIGQISSEVPQNLSASRPQDRQFILSSKKLLLSDSGFYLCAWSVRGGNIQYFGAGTRLSVL.

CDR3 sequence reads: CASSFSGQVTVGYTF. CDR3 DNA: TGTGCCAGCAGTTTTTCGGGACAGGTGACGGTTGGCTACACCTTC. The gene calls are TRBV28 and TRBJ1-2; TRBD1 matches at 8 bases. The CDR3 is made up of 15 amino acids. Per germline, CDR1 MDHEN and CDR2 SYDVKM. Trimming took 3 bases from V and 7 from J; bases not matched to a gene: 10.

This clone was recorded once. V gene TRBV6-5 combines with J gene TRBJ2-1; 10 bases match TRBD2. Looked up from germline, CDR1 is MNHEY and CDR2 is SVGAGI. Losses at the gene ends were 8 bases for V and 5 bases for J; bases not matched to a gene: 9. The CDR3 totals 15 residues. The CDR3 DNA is TGTGCCAGCCGAACCATACTAGCGGGACACAATGAGCAGTTCTTC. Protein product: CASRTILAGHNEQFF.